The TCR beta chain described here comes from a study of shared clonotypes between healthy human individuals. Sequencing was performed with immunoSEQ multiplex PCR; in TCRdb, only in-frame clones are kept and a portion is missing. Seen here are about 820,000 clones, 80% to 95% observed once, and the top ten hold around 24%. Germline values: CDR1 MDHEN, CDR2 SYDVKM. The CDR3 spans 16 residues. V lost 0 bases to trimming and J lost 0 bases, with 12 bases between them. Naive CD8 populations comprised CD45RO-negative cells positively selected for CCR7, excluding terminally differentiated effector memory CD45RA+ cells.

This TCR came from a man in his thirties or forties in good health. The chain recombines TRBV28 with TRBJ2-7; D unresolved. What was sequenced was naive CD8+ T cells sorted from blood. This chain's CDR3 is CASSLWRRESSYEQYF. CDR3 bases: TGTGCCAGCAGTTTATGGAGGAGAGAGAGCTCCTACGAGCAGTACTTC.